This TCR beta chain was sequenced in a study of blood T cell repertoires in COVID-19. Across the whole study: PBMCs, B-cell-depleted T cells, or T cells provided the cDNA or gDNA that made up the material.

Assay: immunoSEQ multiplex PCR; the TCRdb copy retains only in-frame clones and omits some. The sample consists of under 85,000 clones, about 89% of them appearing once. Trimming shortened V by 3 bases and J by 1 base, and 9 bases separated the two germline ends. Looked up from germline, CDR1 is SGHVS and CDR2 is FQNEAQ. The CDR3 is made up of 14 amino acids. The chain combines TRBV7-8 with TRBJ1-1; D gene ambiguous. The receptor's source is a man aged 70-80 years with active or convalescent COVID-19. The sequenced sample was peripheral blood. The CDR3 spells CASSFLSGNTEAFF. CDR3 bases: TGTGCCAGCAGCTTTTTAAGCGGGAACACTGAAGCTTTCTTT. Full variable domain (rest looked up from reference TRBV7-8 and TRBJ1-1): GAGVSQSPRYKVAKRGQDVALRCDPISGHVSLFWYQQALGQGPEFLTYFQNEAQLDKSGLPSDRFFAERPEGSVSTLKIQRTQQEDSAVYLCASSFLSGNTEAFFGQGTRLTVV.